This passage covers 16 T cell receptor beta chains from one sample sequenced in a study of T cells after yellow fever vaccination. TCRdb reanalysed the 5' RACE reads using MiXCR and keeps one entry per CDR3 protein. The profile covers about 180,000 distinct CDR3 sequences, with 5.5% to 8% appearing a single time and approximately 3% taken by the ten largest. This sample comprised CD4+ T cells sorted from PBMCs, obtained on the day of the first yellow fever vaccination. The receptors come from a young man who received the YFV17D yellow fever vaccine.

The genes are TRBV7-2 and TRBJ2-7, with D perhaps matching TRBD2 (6 bases). Germline V gene lookup returns CDR1 SGHTA and CDR2 FQGNSA. Trimming left V 1 base short and J 6 bases short, with 13 bases between. CDR3 length equals 14 residues. The CDR3 sequence: CASSLVPGVREQYF. In DNA form, the CDR3 reads TGTGCCAGCAGCTTAGTTCCGGGGGTGCGCGAGCAGTACTTC.

This clonotype was detected only a few times. J is TRBJ1-6 and V is TRBV28, with D possibly being TRBD1 (6 bases). CDR1 and CDR2 from the germline V gene are MDHEN and SYDVKM. Deletions cut 7 bases from V and 0 bases from J, with 10 bases between. The length of the CDR3 is 15 residues. The DNA of the CDR3 is TGTGCCAGCACCACAGGGAGCTCCTATAATTCACCCCTCCACTTT. This translates into CASTTGSSYNSPLHF.

This clonotype was observed at least ten times. The chain has TRBV4-2 and TRBJ2-6, with D perhaps TRBD1 (5 bases). The germline gives CDR1 LGHNA, CDR2 YNFKEQ. The V gene lost 0 bases and the J gene lost 0 bases, with 15 bases spanning the gap. CDR3 length equals 19 residues. The CDR3 sequence: CASSQEAGSRASGANVLTF. As DNA, the CDR3 is TGTGCCAGCAGCCAAGAGGCAGGGTCCCGGGCCTCTGGGGCCAACGTCCTGACTTTC.

The sample holds a few counts of this clonotype. This chain uses TRBV12-5 with TRBJ2-3; D is unclear. The V gene's germline CDR1 is LGHNT and CDR2 FRNRAP. The CDR3 consists of 16 residues. Deletions cut 3 bases from V and 1 base from J, with 14 bases between. This chain's CDR3 is CASGFNPSWGTDTQYF. The CDR3 DNA reads TGTGCTAGTGGTTTTAATCCTTCATGGGGCACAGATACGCAGTATTTT.

This clonotype was seen more than once but under ten times. DNA for the CDR3: TGTGCCAGCAGCCCCTACGGAACCCACAATGGGGATACGCAGTATTTT. Its translation: CASSPYGTHNGDTQYF. This chain uses TRBV5-5 with TRBJ2-3; no definite D call. V was clipped by 4 bases and J by 6 bases, with 21 bases between them. CDR1 is SGHKS, CDR2 YYEKEE, per germline (reference sequence). CDR3 size: 16 residues.

The chain joins TRBV4-1 to TRBJ1-1; 8 bases map to TRBD1. Trimming cost V 2 bases and J 5 bases; bases outside gene matches: 7. The germline V gene encodes CDR1 MGHRA and CDR2 YSYEKL. The length of the CDR3 is 15 residues. Here the CDR3 DNA reads TGCGCCAGCAGCCAACTATACAGGGGGGGAACTGAAGCTTTCTTT. Residues: CASSQLYRGGTEAFF.

The table lists this clonotype with a few counts. This chain connects TRBV4-2 to TRBJ2-5; 9 nucleotides agree with TRBD2. Germline loops: CDR1 LGHNA, CDR2 YNFKEQ. The CDR3 has 17 amino acids. With 1 base clipped from V and 0 bases from J, the junction kept 6 bases outside the gene matches. Here the CDR3 reads CASSQVWAGGHQETQYF. CDR3 DNA sequence: TGTGCCAGCAGCCAAGTGTGGGCGGGGGGGCACCAAGAGACCCAGTACTTC.

This clonotype was found many times. The chain couples TRBV5-1 to TRBJ2-1; 10 nucleotides agree with TRBD1. The CDR3 is 16 amino acids. With 4 bases clipped from V and 9 bases from J, the junction kept 13 bases outside the gene matches. The germline V gene encodes CDR1 SGHRS and CDR2 YFSETQ. CDR3 DNA sequence: TGCGCCAGCAGCCTGACCGGGACAGGGGTAGGTGTTGAGCAGTTCTTC. Amino acids: CASSLTGTGVGVEQFF.

This clonotype was seen only a few times. This chain joins TRBV7-6 and TRBJ2-7; the match to TRBD1 covers 7 bases. The CDR3 has 15 residues. J gave up 2 bases and V 5 bases, and 9 bases lay outside the gene matches. Germline CDR1 is SGHVS and CDR2 is FNYEAQ. CDR3 protein: CASSPVTGRTYEQYF. In DNA, the CDR3 is TGTGCCAGCAGCCCCGTGACAGGGCGTACCTACGAGCAGTACTTC.

The sample holds a few counts of this clonotype. The chain uses TRBV12-3 or TRBV12-4 and TRBJ1-1, with D possibly TRBD1 on 6 matching bases. The CDR3 has 12 residues. V was trimmed by 5 bases and J by 5 bases, leaving 9 bases between them. This CDR3 reads CASSAGQTEAFF. The CDR3 DNA sequence: TGTGCCAGCAGTGCCGGACAGACTGAAGCTTTCTTT.

This clonotype has at least ten counts. The rearrangement uses TRBV4-3 and TRBJ2-1; TRBD2 aligns across 11 bases. CDR3 length: 15 amino acids. Unmatched junction bases numbered 9, after V lost 4 bases and J lost 10 bases. Germline CDR1 reads LGHNA; CDR2 reads YSLEER. CDR3 in DNA: TGCGCCAGCAGCCTTAGCGGGGGGGCCTTGCGGGAGCAGTTCTTC. This sequence encodes CASSLSGGALREQFF.

The genes are TRBV5-1 and TRBJ2-5; D may be TRBD1 (6 bases). CDR1 is SGHRS and CDR2 is YFSETQ in the germline V gene. Trimming removed 4 bases from V and 4 bases from J, with 17 bases in between. The CDR3 contains 15 residues. This chain's CDR3 is CASSPLGTPLETQYF. The CDR3 nucleotides are TGCGCCAGCAGCCCCCTCGGGACACCTCTAGAGACCCAGTACTTC.

This sequence joins TRBV12-3 or TRBV12-4 and TRBJ1-1; D uncertain. The CDR3 length is 13 residues. V was trimmed by 3 bases and J by 1 base, leaving 6 bases between them. CDR3 bases: TGTGCCAGCAGTTTCTGGCAGAACACTGAAGCTTTCTTT. Residues: CASSFWQNTEAFF.

This clonotype was recorded at least ten times. V usage is TRBV11-3 and J usage is TRBJ1-1; no firm D call. Trimming removed 6 bases from V and 0 bases from J, with 8 bases in between. This CDR3 region has 13 residues. From germline, CDR1 is SGHNT and CDR2 YENEEA. CDR3: CASSRGVNTEAFF. The CDR3 DNA sequence: TGTGCCAGCAGTCGTGGGGTGAACACTGAAGCTTTCTTT.

Ten or more counts support this clonotype. This chain uses TRBV5-6 with TRBJ2-3; D gene uncertain. Trimming stripped 1 base from V and 1 base from J, with 4 bases between. There are 13 residues in the CDR3. Germline CDR1 is SGHDT and CDR2 is YYEEEE. The CDR3 sequence is CASSLKGTDTQYF. The CDR3 bases are TGTGCCAGCAGCTTGAAAGGCACAGATACGCAGTATTTT.

This clonotype appeared many times. The rearrangement uses TRBV5-1 and TRBJ2-3; no definite D call. V was pared by 3 bases and J by 0 bases, with 8 bases between. The CDR3 spans 14 residues. Germline CDR1 and CDR2: SGHRS and YFSETQ. This CDR3 is CASSSPDSTDTQYF. In DNA, the CDR3 is TGCGCCAGCAGCTCCCCGGACAGCACAGATACGCAGTATTTT. The full variable domain, completed using reference TRBV5-1 and TRBJ2-3, is KAGVTQTPRYLIKTRGQQVTLSCSPISGHRSVSWYQQTPGQGLQFLFEYFSETQRNKGNFPGRFSGRQFSNSRSEMNVSTLELGDSALYLCASSSPDSTDTQYFGPGTRLTVL.